This is a list of T cell receptor beta chains from one sample in a study of blood T cell repertoires in COVID-19. Data came from immunoSEQ multiplex PCR; TCRdb stores just in-frame clones and leaves some out. This table has around 60,000 clones, around four fifths appearing once. The sequenced sample consisted of peripheral blood. The receptors derive from a woman older than 75 with acute or convalescent COVID-19. Each CDR3 is given with its conserved first and last residue. The D gene is left open where the match is weak. Expanded clones are given a class, and other clones once, few, many or no size at all.

d_gene: TRBD2; j_gene: TRBJ2-5; v_gene: TRBV5-1; abundance: -; CDR3nt: TGCGCCAGCAGCGTCGGGACTATCCAAGAGACCCAGTACTTC; CDR3aa: CASSVGTIQETQYF
d_gene: -; j_gene: TRBJ1-1; v_gene: TRBV5-6; abundance: -; CDR3nt: TGTGCCAGCAGGCGACAGTTCATGAACACTGAAGCTTTCTTT; CDR3aa: CASRRQFMNTEAFF
d_gene: -; j_gene: TRBJ1-2; v_gene: TRBV4-3; abundance: once; CDR3nt: TGCGCCAGCAGCCATCACCCGGGGTCCCACAGTGGCTACACCTTC; CDR3aa: CASSHHPGSHSGYTF
d_gene: TRBD2; j_gene: TRBJ2-7; v_gene: TRBV7-6; abundance: -; CDR3nt: TGTGCCAGCAGCTTAGGTGGGTCTAGCGGCCTTTACGAGCAGTACTTC; CDR3aa: CASSLGGSSGLYEQYF
d_gene: TRBD2; j_gene: TRBJ2-7; v_gene: TRBV30; abundance: -; CDR3nt: TGTGCCTGCCTTGAAAGCGGGAGGGCCACAAACGAGCAGTACTTC; CDR3aa: CACLESGRATNEQYF
d_gene: -; j_gene: TRBJ2-2; v_gene: TRBV2; abundance: -; CDR3nt: TGTGCCAGCAGTGCGGGGAACACCGGGGAGCTGTTTTTT; CDR3aa: CASSAGNTGELFF
d_gene: -; j_gene: TRBJ1-2; v_gene: TRBV11-2; abundance: -; CDR3nt: TGTGCCAGCAGCGGGGCGGACACCATACCAGCTAACTATGGCTACACCTTC; CDR3aa: CASSGADTIPANYGYTF
d_gene: TRBD2; j_gene: TRBJ2-7; v_gene: TRBV6-6; abundance: -; CDR3nt: TGTGCCAGCAGAACTACCGGACTAGCGGGGTACGAGCAGTACTTC; CDR3aa: CASRTTGLAGYEQYF
d_gene: -; j_gene: TRBJ1-4; v_gene: TRBV19; abundance: -; CDR3nt: TGTGCCAGTAGTTGGACAGCAACTAATGAAAAACTGTTTTTT; CDR3aa: CASSWTATNEKLFF
d_gene: -; j_gene: TRBJ2-1; v_gene: TRBV21-1; abundance: -; CDR3nt: TGTGCCAGCAGCAAAGCGGGTAGCGGGAGGTACAATGAGCAGTTCTTC; CDR3aa: CASSKAGSGRYNEQFF
d_gene: -; j_gene: TRBJ1-3; v_gene: TRBV10-3; abundance: -; CDR3nt: TGTGCCATCAGTGACCGGGTAACTGGAAACACCATATATTTT; CDR3aa: CAISDRVTGNTIYF
d_gene: TRBD2; j_gene: TRBJ2-7; v_gene: TRBV5-5; abundance: -; CDR3nt: TGTGCCAGCAGCTTGGATTTCCGGAGGCGGGGGGAATCCTCCTACGAGCAGTACTTC; CDR3aa: CASSLDFRRRGESSYEQYF
d_gene: -; j_gene: TRBJ2-2; v_gene: TRBV11-2; abundance: -; CDR3nt: TGTGCCAGCAGCACGACAGTGAACACCGGGGAGCTGTTTTTT; CDR3aa: CASSTTVNTGELFF